Detailed here is one T cell receptor (beta chain). The germline V gene has CDR1 SNHLY and CDR2 FYNNEI. V was trimmed by 4 bases and J by 3 bases, leaving 4 bases between them. This CDR3 has 11 amino acids. Sequencing was performed with immunoSEQ multiplex PCR; in TCRdb, only in-frame clones are kept and a portion is missing. Of some 120,000 clones listed, more than 80% are singletons. The sample is drawn from a study of control samples from healthy donors and cancer patients. Sequencing was carried out using blood. The clonotype originates from a man between 18 and 29 years old in good health. V and J are TRBV2 and TRBJ2-7; no reliable D call. The CDR3 spells CASSGNYEQYF. The CDR3 region has the DNA TGTGCCAGCAGTGGAAACTACGAGCAGTACTTC.